The clone carrying this T cell receptor beta chain was detected only once. These data are taken from a study of blood T cell repertoires in COVID-19. TCRdb keeps only in-frame clones here, not all; method: immunoSEQ multiplex PCR. This table holds some 220,000 clones, 82% found once. The CDR3 covers 15 residues. Unmatched junction bases numbered 6, after V lost 6 bases and J lost 1 base. Germline V gene sequence: CDR1 MDHEN, CDR2 SYDVKM. The specimen sequenced was peripheral blood. This receptor was taken from a woman in her seventies with COVID-19, enrolled during active disease. The rearrangement links TRBV28 to TRBJ1-2, with TRBD1 matching 9 bases. Written as DNA, the CDR3 is TGTGCCAGCAGACCCCGGGACAGGGTTAACTATGGCTACACCTTC. This encodes CASRPRDRVNYGYTF.